The next 11 T cell receptor beta chains were all read from a single sample in a study of post-analysis software for immune sequencing data (dated by TCRdb to 2014 to 2015). Study-wide findings and limitations: Several TRBV segments, including TRBV5-6, TRBV5-1 and TRBV20-1, were significantly more frequent in patients than controls.

The antigens of these receptors remain unknown. Libraries were built with PCR. Instrument on record: Illumina HiSeq 2500. Unique molecular identifiers were incorporated into TCR beta cDNA libraries to reduce PCR and sequencing biases. TCRdb passed the public sequencing reads through fastp at Q25 and MiXCR, retaining productive beta sequences. Entries that share a CDR3 protein sequence are merged under the most common genes and DNA. Present in this sample are roughly 730,000 distinct CDR3 sequences, roughly 29% of which were seen just once. About 0.5% of the sample is taken by the ten largest. The sequenced material came from blood. All receptors come from a girl aged 5 to 17 with multiple sclerosis.

This clonotype was found a few times. The chain links TRBV27 to TRBJ1-2; maybe TRBD1 (6 bases). CDR3 size: 15 residues. The V end lost 5 bases, the J end lost 2 bases, and 15 bases lay between the germline ends. Germline CDR1 and CDR2: MNHEY and SMNVEV (reference sequence). CDR3 protein: CASSPWGGRNYGYTF. CDR3 DNA sequence: TGTGCCAGCAGTCCATGGGGGGGGCGCAACTATGGCTACACCTTC.

This clonotype was observed once. The V and J genes are TRBV7-2 and TRBJ2-1; 9 nucleotides agree with TRBD2. The J call may be mistaken, given a closer DNA end match to TRBJ2-7. CDR1 is SGHTA, CDR2 FQGNSA, per germline. CDR3 size: 15 residues. The CDR3 DNA sequence: TGTGCCAGCAGCTTTCTAGCGGGAATTAACAATGAGCAGTACTTC. Its protein is CASSFLAGINNEQYF.

The chain links TRBV5-6 to TRBJ2-1, with 9 bases aligning to TRBD2. Trimming removed 5 bases from V and 7 bases from J; junction bases left unmatched: 10. The CDR3 totals 15 residues. Per germline, CDR1 SGHDT and CDR2 YYEEEE. The CDR3 DNA reads TGTGCCAGCAGGATCGGGGCTAGCGGGGCGAATGAGCAGTTCTTC. This translates into CASRIGASGANEQFF.

The genes are TRBV6-1 and TRBJ2-1; D ambiguous. Trimming removed 0 bases from V and 7 bases from J, with 22 bases in between. In germline, CDR1 is MNHNS, CDR2 SASEGT. This CDR3 comprises 18 residues. CDR3 region: CASSEAFPSPAARNEQFF. The DNA of the CDR3 is TGTGCCAGCAGTGAAGCGTTTCCGTCCCCGGCGGCTAGGAATGAGCAGTTCTTC.

This sequence joins TRBV9 and TRBJ1-1, with D tentatively TRBD1 (6 bases). The CDR3 covers 14 residues. The germline gives CDR1 SGDLS, CDR2 YYNGEE. V lost 4 bases and J lost 5, with 15 bases in between. CDR3 bases: TGTGCCAGCAGCATCAGGGGACTCGGGACTGAAGCTTTCTTT. Its translation is CASSIRGLGTEAFF.

The chain is built from TRBV29-1 and TRBJ2-7; unclear D gene. Germline CDR1 is SQVTM and CDR2 is ANQGSEA. V was cut by 1 base and J by 3 bases, with 10 bases left in between. The CDR3 is 13 amino acids. The CDR3 sequence is CSVEGALDYEQYF. The DNA for the CDR3 is TGCAGCGTTGAAGGGGCTTTGGACTACGAGCAGTACTTC.

V and J are TRBV2 and TRBJ1-4; 7 bases fit TRBD1. Per the germline V gene, CDR1 is SNHLY and CDR2 is FYNNEI. V lost 7 bases to trimming and J lost 4 bases; unmatched junction nucleotides: 6. The CDR3 runs to 14 residues. CDR3 sequence (DNA): TGTGCCAGCACCTCGGACAGGTTTAATGAAAAACTGTTTTTT. It encodes CASTSDRFNEKLFF.

In this sample, this clonotype turned up a few times. V usage is TRBV29-1 and J usage is TRBJ2-5, with D perhaps TRBD1 or TRBD2 (6 bases each). CDR1 is SQVTM, CDR2 ANQGSEA, per germline. This CDR3 spans 15 amino acids. V was clipped by 4 bases and J by 3 bases, with 18 bases between them. The CDR3 coding sequence is TGCAGCGTTGTATTGGGGGGCCGCGGTGAAGAGACCCAGTACTTC. The encoded protein is CSVVLGGRGEETQYF.

This rearrangement joins TRBV7-2 to TRBJ2-3, with a weak D call TRBD1 (6 bases). Germline-derived CDR1 and CDR2 are SGHTA and FQGNSA. The CDR3 contains 14 residues. Trimming took 7 bases from V and 1 from J, leaving 12 bases between them. The CDR3 region is CASTYRVGTDTQYF. The CDR3 nucleotides are TGTGCCAGCACCTACAGGGTTGGCACAGATACGCAGTATTTT.

This clonotype was seen only a few times. CDR3 residues: CASSVGAGSTDTQYF. The DNA for the CDR3 is TGTGCCAGCAGCGTGGGGGCCGGTAGCACAGATACGCAGTATTTT. The chain couples TRBV9 to TRBJ2-3; weak D call: TRBD1 (6 bases). The CDR3 is 15 amino acids. Germline CDR1 is SGDLS and CDR2 is YYNGEE. V was shortened by 2 bases and J by 0 bases, with 10 bases between the two germline ends.

This clonotype was counted between two and nine times. The chain is built from TRBV6-2 or TRBV6-3 and TRBJ2-7; 10 bases are shared with TRBD1. Germline V gene data show CDR1 as MNHEY and CDR2 as SVGEGT. The ends lost 8 bases at V and 5 bases at J; junction bases unmatched: 6. This CDR3 region has 13 residues. The CDR3 sequence is CASLTGGYDEQYF. Here the CDR3 DNA reads TGTGCCAGCCTGACAGGGGGCTACGACGAGCAGTACTTC.